This T cell receptor beta chain is from a study of blood T cell repertoires in COVID-19. There are 11 residues in the CDR3. The germline CDR1 and CDR2 sequences are SQVTM and ANQGSEA. With V trimmed by 4 bases and J by 9 bases, 3 bases remained unmatched. Profiled with immunoSEQ multiplex PCR; TCRdb holds only in-frame clones, not every one. The sample holds approximately 130,000 clones; around 83% are singletons and the top ten take 15% to 20%. Living in 24 US areas, the participants were between about 18 and 100 years of age. Clinical histories supplied by participants themselves formed the basis of cohort assignment. Two negative PCRs, clearance, or symptom resolution had been documented for recovered Cohort 3 donors. This clone showed up just once.

Sequenced material: PBMCs or T cells enriched from blood (not recorded which). The rearrangement joins TRBV29-1 to TRBJ2-1, with 7 positions matching TRBD2. The receptor was derived from a young man who had recovered from COVID-19. As DNA, the CDR3 is TGCAGCGTTGTGGGGAGGGGTGAGCAGTTCTTC. Its translation is CSVVGRGEQFF.